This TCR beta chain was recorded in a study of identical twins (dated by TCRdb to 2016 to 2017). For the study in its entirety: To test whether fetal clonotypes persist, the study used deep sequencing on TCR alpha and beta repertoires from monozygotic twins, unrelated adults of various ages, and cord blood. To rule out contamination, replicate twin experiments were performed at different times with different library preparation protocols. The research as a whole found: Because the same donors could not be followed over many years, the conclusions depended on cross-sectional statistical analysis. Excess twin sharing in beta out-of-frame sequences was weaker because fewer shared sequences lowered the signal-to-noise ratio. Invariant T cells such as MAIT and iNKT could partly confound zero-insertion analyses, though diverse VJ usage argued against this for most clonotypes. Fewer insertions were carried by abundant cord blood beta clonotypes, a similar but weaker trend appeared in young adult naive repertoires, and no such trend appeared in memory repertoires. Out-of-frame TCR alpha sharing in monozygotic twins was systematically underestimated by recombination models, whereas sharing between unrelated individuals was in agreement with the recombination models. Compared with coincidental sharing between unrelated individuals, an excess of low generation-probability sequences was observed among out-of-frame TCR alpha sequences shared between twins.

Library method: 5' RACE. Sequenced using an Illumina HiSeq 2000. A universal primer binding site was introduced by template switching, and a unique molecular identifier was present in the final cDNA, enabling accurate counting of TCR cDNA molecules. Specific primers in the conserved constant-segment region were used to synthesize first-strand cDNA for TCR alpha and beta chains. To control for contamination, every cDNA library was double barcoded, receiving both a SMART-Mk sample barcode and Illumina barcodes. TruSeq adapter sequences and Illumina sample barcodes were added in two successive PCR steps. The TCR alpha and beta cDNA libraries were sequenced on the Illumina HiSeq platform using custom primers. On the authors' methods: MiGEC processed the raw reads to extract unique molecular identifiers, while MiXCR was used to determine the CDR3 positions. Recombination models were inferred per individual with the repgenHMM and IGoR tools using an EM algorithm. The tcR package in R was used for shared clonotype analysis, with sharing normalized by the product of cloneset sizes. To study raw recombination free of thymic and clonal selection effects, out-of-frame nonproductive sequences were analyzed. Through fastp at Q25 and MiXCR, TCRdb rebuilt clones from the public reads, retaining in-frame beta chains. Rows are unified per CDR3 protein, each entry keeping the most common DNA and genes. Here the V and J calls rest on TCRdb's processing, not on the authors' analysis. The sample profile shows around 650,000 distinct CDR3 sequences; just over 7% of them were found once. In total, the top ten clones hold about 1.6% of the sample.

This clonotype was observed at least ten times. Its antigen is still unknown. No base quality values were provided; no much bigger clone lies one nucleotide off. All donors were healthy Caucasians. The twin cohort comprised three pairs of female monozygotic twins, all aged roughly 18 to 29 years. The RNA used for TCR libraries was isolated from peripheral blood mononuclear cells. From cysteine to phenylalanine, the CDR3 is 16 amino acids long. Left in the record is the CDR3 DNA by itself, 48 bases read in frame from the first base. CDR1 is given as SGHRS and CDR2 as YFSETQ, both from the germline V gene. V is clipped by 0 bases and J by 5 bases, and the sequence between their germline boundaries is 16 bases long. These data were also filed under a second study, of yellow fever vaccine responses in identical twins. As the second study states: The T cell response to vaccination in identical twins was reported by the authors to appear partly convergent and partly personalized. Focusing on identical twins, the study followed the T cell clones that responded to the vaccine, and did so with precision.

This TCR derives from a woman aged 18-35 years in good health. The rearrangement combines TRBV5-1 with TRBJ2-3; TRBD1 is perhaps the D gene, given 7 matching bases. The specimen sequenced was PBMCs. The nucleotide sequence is TGCGCCAGCAGCTTGGATCCGAGACAGGGAGGAGATACGCAGTATTTT. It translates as CASSLDPRQGGDTQYF.